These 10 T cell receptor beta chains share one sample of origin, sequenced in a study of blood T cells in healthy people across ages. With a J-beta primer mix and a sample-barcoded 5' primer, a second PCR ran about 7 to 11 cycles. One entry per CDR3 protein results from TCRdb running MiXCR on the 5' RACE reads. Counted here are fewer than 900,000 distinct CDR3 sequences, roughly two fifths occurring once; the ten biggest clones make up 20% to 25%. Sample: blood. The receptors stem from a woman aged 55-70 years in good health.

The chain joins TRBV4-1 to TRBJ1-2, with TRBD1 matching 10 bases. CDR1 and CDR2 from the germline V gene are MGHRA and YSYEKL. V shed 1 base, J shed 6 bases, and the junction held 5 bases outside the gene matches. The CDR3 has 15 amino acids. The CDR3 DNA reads TGCGCCAGCAGCCAAGCTAGACAGGGGGCGGATGGCTACACCTTC. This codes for CASSQARQGADGYTF.

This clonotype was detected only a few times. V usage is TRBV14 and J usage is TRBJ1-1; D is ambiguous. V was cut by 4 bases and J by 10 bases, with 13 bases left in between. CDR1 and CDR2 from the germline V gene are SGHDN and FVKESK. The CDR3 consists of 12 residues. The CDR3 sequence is CASSPGLTPAFF. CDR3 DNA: TGTGCCAGCAGCCCTGGTCTAACCCCAGCTTTCTTT.

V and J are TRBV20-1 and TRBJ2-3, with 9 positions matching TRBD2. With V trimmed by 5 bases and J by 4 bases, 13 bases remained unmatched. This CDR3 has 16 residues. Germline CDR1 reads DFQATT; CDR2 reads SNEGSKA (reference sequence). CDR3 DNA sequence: TGCAGTGCTTCCACCTCTAGCGGGATTGTGGCAGATACGCAGTATTTT. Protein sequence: CSASTSSGIVADTQYF.

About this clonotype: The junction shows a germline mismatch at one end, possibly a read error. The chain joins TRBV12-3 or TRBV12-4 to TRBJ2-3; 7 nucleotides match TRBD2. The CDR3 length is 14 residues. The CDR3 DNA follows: TGTGCCAGCAGAGCTAGCGGAAGCACAGATACGGAGTATTTT. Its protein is CASRASGSTDTEYF.

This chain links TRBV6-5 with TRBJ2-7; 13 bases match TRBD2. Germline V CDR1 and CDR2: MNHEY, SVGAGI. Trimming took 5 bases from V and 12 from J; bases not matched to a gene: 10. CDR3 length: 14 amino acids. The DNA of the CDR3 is TGTGCCAGCAGTCAACGGACTAGCGGGAGTGGATTGTACTTC. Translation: CASSQRTSGSGLYF.

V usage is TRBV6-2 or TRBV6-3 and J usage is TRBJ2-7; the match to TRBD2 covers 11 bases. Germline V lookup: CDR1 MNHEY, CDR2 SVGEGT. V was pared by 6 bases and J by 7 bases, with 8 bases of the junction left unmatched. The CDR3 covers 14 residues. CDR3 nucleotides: TGTGCCAGCAGGATTAGCGGGAGGGACAATGAGCAGTACTTC. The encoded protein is CASRISGRDNEQYF.

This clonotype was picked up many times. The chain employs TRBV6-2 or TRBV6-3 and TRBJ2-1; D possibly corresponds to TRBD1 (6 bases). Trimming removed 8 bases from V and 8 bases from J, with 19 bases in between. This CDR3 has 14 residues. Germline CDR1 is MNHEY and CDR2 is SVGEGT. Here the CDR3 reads CASHEEGGNDEQFF. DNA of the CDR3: TGTGCCAGCCACGAGGAAGGGGGTAACGATGAGCAGTTCTTC.

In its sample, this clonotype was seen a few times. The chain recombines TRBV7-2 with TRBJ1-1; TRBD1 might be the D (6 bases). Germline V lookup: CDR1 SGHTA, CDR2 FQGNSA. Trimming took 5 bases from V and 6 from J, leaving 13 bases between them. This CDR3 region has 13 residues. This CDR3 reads CASSTGFTAEAFF. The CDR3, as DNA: TGTGCCAGCAGCACAGGGTTCACGGCTGAAGCTTTCTTT.

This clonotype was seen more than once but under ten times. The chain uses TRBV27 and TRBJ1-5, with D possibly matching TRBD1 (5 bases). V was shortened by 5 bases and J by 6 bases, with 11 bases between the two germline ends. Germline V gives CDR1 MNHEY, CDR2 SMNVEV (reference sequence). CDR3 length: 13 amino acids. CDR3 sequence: CASSGGTSQPQHF. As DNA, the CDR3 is TGTGCCAGCAGTGGGGGAACTAGTCAGCCCCAGCATTTT.

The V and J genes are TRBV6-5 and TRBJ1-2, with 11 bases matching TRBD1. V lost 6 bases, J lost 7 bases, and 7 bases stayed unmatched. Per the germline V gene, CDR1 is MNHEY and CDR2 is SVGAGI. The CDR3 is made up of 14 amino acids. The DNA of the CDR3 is TGTGCCAGCAGCAAGGACAGGGGGCCGAGTGGCTACACCTTC. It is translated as CASSKDRGPSGYTF.